This is a list of T cell receptor beta chains from one sample in a study of identical twins' blood T cells. Via MiXCR, TCRdb re-called the 5' RACE reads, giving one row per CDR3 protein. Among 350,000 to 450,000 distinct CDR3 sequences listed, about 28% were seen once. Sequenced input: PBMCs. All receptors come from a woman between 18 and 50 years old in good health. Both conserved end residues are part of each CDR3. The D gene is left open where the match is weak. Some rows mark clone size as missing; the rest say once, few, many or name a class of expanded clone.

size | J | V | D | DNA | CDR3
few | TRBJ2-7 | TRBV7-2 | TRBD2 | TGTGCCAGCAGCTTAGTAGCGGGGAGCTCCTACGAGCAGTACTTC | CASSLVAGSSYEQYF
few | TRBJ1-3 | TRBV29-1 | . | TGCAGCGTTAGTAGGGGAACTGGAAACACCATATATTTT | CSVSRGTGNTIYF
. | TRBJ1-3 | TRBV5-1 | . | TGCGCCAGCAGCTATGGCGGCAGTTCTGGAAACACCATATATTTT | CASSYGGSSGNTIYF
once | TRBJ2-3 | TRBV6-6 | . | TGTGCCAGCACCCCTTCGGGCGGGGATACGCAGTATTTT | CASTPSGGDTQYF
few | TRBJ2-1 | TRBV29-1 | TRBD1 | TGCAGCGTTGAGCCAGACAGGGTAAATGAGCAGTTCTTC | CSVEPDRVNEQFF
. | TRBJ2-4 | TRBV28 | . | TGTGCCAGCGCATCCAAAAACATTCAGTACTTC | CASASKNIQYF
. | TRBJ2-2 | TRBV20-1 | . | TGCAGTGTTAGAGTACCGGGGAAGAACACCGGGGAGCTGTTTTTT | CSVRVPGKNTGELFF
. | TRBJ2-1 | TRBV20-1 | TRBD1 | TGCAGTGCCCGCACCCTTAATCCAGGGGGCTCGGATGAGCAGTTCTTC | CSARTLNPGGSDEQFF
. | TRBJ1-5 | TRBV3-1 | . | TGTGCCAGCAGCCAAGGTCGGCAGGGGATGAATCAGCCCCAGCATTTT | CASSQGRQGMNQPQHF
few | TRBJ1-2 | TRBV5-1 | . | TGCGCCAGCAGCTCTGGATCGGGGGAATACTATGGCTACACCTTC | CASSSGSGEYYGYTF
. | TRBJ1-1 | TRBV5-6 | . | TGTGCCACCTCGCGGGGGGCGAACACTGAAGCTTTCTTT | CATSRGANTEAFF
. | TRBJ2-1 | TRBV20-1 | . | TGCAGTGCTAAAACCTGGGCAGGGGTCTACAATGAGCAGTTCTTC | CSAKTWAGVYNEQFF
. | TRBJ2-2 | TRBV7-6 | . | TGTGCCAGCAGCCTGGGGACGAATCTTCAAAACACCGGGGAGCTGTTTTTT | CASSLGTNLQNTGELFF
. | TRBJ2-1 | TRBV11-3 | . | TGTGCCAGCAGCCTTCAGGAGAGTTCCTACAATGAGCAGTTCTTC | CASSLQESSYNEQFF
many | TRBJ2-3 | TRBV9 | . | TGTGCCAGCAGCGTAGAGGGCCTGGGAGGGGGCACGCAGTATTTT | CASSVEGLGGGTQYF
. | TRBJ2-7 | TRBV27 | TRBD2 | TGTGCCAGCAGTTTAGCGGGGGGAACCTACGGGCAGTACTTC | CASSLAGGTYGQYF
few | TRBJ2-1 | TRBV5-1 | . | TGCGCCAGCAGCAGGGACACTTCCTACAATGAGCAGTTCTTC | CASSRDTSYNEQFF
few | TRBJ2-5 | TRBV18 | TRBD1 | TGTGCCAGCTCACCAAACCAGGGGGCTGAGGAGACCCAGTACTTC | CASSPNQGAEETQYF
. | TRBJ1-1 | TRBV29-1 | . | TGCAGTACGCGGGGGGACACTGAAGCTTTCTTT | CSTRGDTEAFF
. | TRBJ2-3 | TRBV20-1 | . | TGCAGTGCTAGAGATAACGCAGGGCCAACCCCAAAGTTAGATACGCAGTATTTT | CSARDNAGPTPKLDTQYF
few | TRBJ1-2 | TRBV6-5 | . | TGTGCCAGCAGTTACTCAAGGGGATCCTATGGCTACACCTTC | CASSYSRGSYGYTF
. | TRBJ1-3 | TRBV4-3 | . | TGCGCCAGCAGCCACGGAAGGGCCCGGACCATATATTTT | CASSHGRARTIYF
. | TRBJ2-4 | TRBV29-1 | TRBD2 | TGCAGCGTTGGACTAGCGGGCGGTTCAGCCAAAAACATTCAGTACTTC | CSVGLAGGSAKNIQYF
few | TRBJ2-2 | TRBV19 | TRBD2 | TGTGCCAGTACATTCCCGACTAGCGGGGGCCGGACCGGGGAGCTGTTTTTT | CASTFPTSGGRTGELFF
. | TRBJ1-1 | TRBV20-1 | TRBD1 | TGCAGTGCGTACAGGGGGCGTTCTGAAGCTTTCTTT | CSAYRGRSEAFF